These 20 T cell receptor beta chains originate from one sample sequenced in a study of blood T cell repertoires in COVID-19. Measured with immunoSEQ multiplex PCR; TCRdb has only the in-frame clones, and not every one. Of some 120,000 clones listed, more than 65% are singletons. The sample taken for sequencing was peripheral blood. Source of these receptors: a woman between 65 and 79 years old with acute or convalescent COVID-19.

The V call is TRBV19, the J call TRBJ1-4; perhaps TRBD1 as D (6 bases). CDR1 is LNHDA and CDR2 is SQIVND in the germline V gene (reference sequence). The CDR3 sequence is 15 residues long. Trimming removed 3 bases at V and 7 bases at J, with 15 bases between. CDR3 amino acids: CASSIPGGGVEKLFF. The CDR3 DNA follows: TGTGCCAGTAGTATCCCGGGGGGCGGAGTTGAAAAACTGTTTTTT.

The chain is built from TRBV18 and TRBJ1-1; TRBD1 agrees at 7 bases. Germline V gives CDR1 KGHSH, CDR2 LQKENI. The CDR3 totals 18 residues. Losses at the gene ends were 1 base for V and 4 bases for J; bases not matched to a gene: 15. The CDR3 bases are TGTGCCAGCTCACCACTAAATAGCCTGGGACAGAAGGGCACTGAAGCTTTCTTT. Translating gives CASSPLNSLGQKGTEAFF.

The chain couples TRBV10-3 to TRBJ1-3; TRBD1 is a possible D gene (6 bases). Looked up from germline, CDR1 is ENHRY and CDR2 is SYGVKD. The germline V and J ends were trimmed by 4 bases and 2 bases, with 12 bases remaining between them. The CDR3 has 15 amino acids. The CDR3 reads CAISGGQNTGNTIYF. The CDR3 nucleotides read TGTGCCATCAGTGGAGGACAGAATACTGGAAACACCATATATTTT.

The CDR3 DNA sequence: TGTGCCAGCAGCGCCGAGGATAGTCGGTTCACTGAAGCTTTCTTT. This translates into CASSAEDSRFTEAFF. V and J are TRBV9 and TRBJ1-1; D is uncertain. Deletions cut 3 bases from V and 4 bases from J, with 16 bases between. Germline assignment: CDR1 SGDLS and CDR2 YYNGEE. The CDR3 is 15 amino acids. The entire variable domain, with the rest obtained from reference TRBV9 and TRBJ1-1, is as follows: DSGVTQTPKHLITATGQRVTLRCSPRSGDLSVYWYQQSLDQGLQFLIQYYNGEERAKGNILERFSAQQFPDLHSELNLSSLELGDSALYFCASSAEDSRFTEAFFGQGTRLTVV.

This chain connects TRBV6-5 to TRBJ1-5; 7 positions match TRBD1. This CDR3 is 14 amino acids long. J lost 3 bases, V lost 5 bases, and 4 bases had no gene match. Germline-derived CDR1 and CDR2 are MNHEY and SVGAGI. The CDR3 sequence is CASSRTGFNQPQHF. The CDR3 DNA reads as TGTGCCAGCAGTAGGACAGGTTTCAATCAGCCCCAGCATTTT.

CDR3 DNA: TGTGCCAGCAGCACAACCTCTCGACAGGCGTTGGGCATATATTTT. Translated: CASSTTSRQALGIYF. The rearrangement links TRBV7-9 to TRBJ1-3; perhaps TRBD1 as D (6 bases). Trimming cost V 5 bases and J 12 bases, with 23 bases left between them. This CDR3 is built from 15 residues. The V gene's germline CDR1 is SEHNR and CDR2 FQNEAQ (reference sequence).

The J gene is TRBJ2-5, the V gene TRBV7-2; 8 bases agree with TRBD2. V was pared by 2 bases and J by 5 bases, with 4 bases of the junction left unmatched. Germline V gives CDR1 SGHTA, CDR2 FQGNSA. This CDR3 contains 14 residues. The CDR3 region is CASSLRAGGETQYF. The CDR3 DNA sequence: TGTGCCAGCAGCTTAAGGGCGGGGGGTGAGACCCAGTACTTC.

This clone has only a few counts. The genes are TRBV6-1 and TRBJ2-1; D gene uncertain. The CDR3 is made up of 14 amino acids. Per germline, CDR1 MNHNS and CDR2 SASEGT. The V and J ends lost 1 base and 4 bases respectively, with 8 bases between them. CDR3 coding DNA: TGTGCCAGCAGTGAAGAACAGTTGTACAATGAGCAGTTCTTC. Amino acid sequence: CASSEEQLYNEQFF.

A few counts support this clone. The V and J genes are TRBV28 and TRBJ1-2; 9 bases match TRBD1. Per the germline V gene, CDR1 is MDHEN and CDR2 is SYDVKM. Germline trimming cut 2 bases from V and 3 bases from J; bases unmatched to any gene: 13. CDR3 length: 18 amino acids. In nucleotides, the CDR3 is TGTGCCAGCAGTTTAGGGACAGGGCCATCCTCTGGGGACTATGGCTACACCTTC. This gives the protein CASSLGTGPSSGDYGYTF.

This CDR3 is CASSRGGSPDTQYF. The DNA of the CDR3 is TGTGCCAGCAGCCGGGGGGGCTCCCCAGATACGCAGTATTTT. This chain joins TRBV7-2 and TRBJ2-3; TRBD2 aligns across 8 bases. The CDR3 is 14 amino acids. Germline trimming cut 5 bases from V and 4 bases from J; bases unmatched to any gene: 5. Germline V gene lookup returns CDR1 SGHTA and CDR2 FQGNSA.

This clone was seen only a few times. Here the CDR3 reads CASSPLDRANYGYTF. DNA of the CDR3: TGTGCCAGCTCACCATTGGACAGGGCTAACTATGGCTACACCTTC. The gene calls are TRBV18 and TRBJ1-2; TRBD1 matches at 8 bases. There are 15 residues in the CDR3. Germline V CDR1 and CDR2: KGHSH, LQKENI. The trim removed 2 bases at V and 0 bases at J, leaving 2 bases unmatched.

The CDR3 sequence: CASSSGLAYNEQFF. The CDR3, as DNA: TGTGCCAGCAGCTCGGGACTAGCCTACAATGAGCAGTTCTTC. The J gene is TRBJ2-1, the V gene TRBV5-4; 8 bases map to TRBD2. Germline CDR1 is SGHNT and CDR2 is YYREEE (reference sequence). The CDR3 has 14 residues. J was trimmed by 2 bases and V by 3 bases; bases with no gene match: 1.

This CDR3 is CASSQHRDSLNTGELFF. DNA for the CDR3: TGTGCCAGCAGCCAGCACCGGGACTCATTGAACACCGGGGAGCTGTTTTTT. The rearrangement joins TRBV4-2 to TRBJ2-2; tentatively, D is TRBD2 (6 bases). CDR1 and CDR2 (germline): LGHNA, YNFKEQ. CDR3 length: 17 amino acids. The ends were cut back, 3 bases at V and 1 base at J, with 15 bases in the middle.

V and J are TRBV5-4 and TRBJ2-1, with TRBD2 identical over 8 bases. There are 13 residues in the CDR3. J lost 6 bases, V lost 4 bases, and 3 bases had no gene match. CDR1 and CDR2 (germline): SGHNT, YYREEE (reference sequence). The CDR3 loop reads CASSPTSANEQFF. Written as DNA, the CDR3 is TGTGCCAGCAGCCCGACTAGCGCCAATGAGCAGTTCTTC.

This clone has only a few counts. The chain recombines TRBV2 with TRBJ1-4; tentative D call: TRBD1 (5 bases). V was clipped by 7 bases and J by 4 bases, with 13 bases between them. CDR1 is SNHLY and CDR2 is FYNNEI in the germline V gene. The CDR3 runs to 14 residues. CDR3: CASKGEGLNEKLFF. CDR3 sequence (DNA): TGTGCCAGCAAGGGCGAGGGACTTAATGAAAAACTGTTTTTT.

The gene calls are TRBV5-4 and TRBJ2-7, with 8 bases lining up with TRBD1. CDR1 is SGHNT, CDR2 YYREEE, per germline (reference sequence). The CDR3 has 18 residues. The trim removed 3 bases at V and 0 bases at J, leaving 14 bases unmatched. CDR3 DNA sequence: TGTGCCAGCAGCTCGACCTTTGGACAGGGATCTAGCTCCTACGAGCAGTACTTC. Residues: CASSSTFGQGSSSYEQYF. Full variable domain (remainder filled in from reference TRBV5-4 and TRBJ2-7): ETGVTQSPTHLIKTRGQQVTLRCSSQSGHNTVSWYQQALGQGPQFIFQYYREEENGRGNFPPRFSGLQFPNYSSELNVNALELDDSALYLCASSSTFGQGSSSYEQYFGPGTRLTVT.

This clone was found once. V usage is TRBV5-6 and J usage is TRBJ2-1; 7 positions match TRBD2. This CDR3 is built from 15 residues. The trim removed 3 bases at V and 1 base at J, leaving 4 bases unmatched. CDR1 is SGHDT, CDR2 YYEEEE, per germline. The CDR3 nucleotides are TGTGCCAGCAGCTATCGACTAGCTTCCTACAATGAGCAGTTCTTC. Translation: CASSYRLASYNEQFF.

About this clone itself: One end of the junction varies from germline; a read error may be responsible. The CDR3 sequence: CASGLAGSNYGYTF. The CDR3 nucleotides are TGTGCTAGTGGGTTGGCAGGGTCTAACTATGGCTACACCTTC. This chain joins TRBV12-5 and TRBJ1-2; maybe TRBD1 (5 bases). Looked up from germline, CDR1 is LGHNT and CDR2 is FRNRAP. The CDR3 consists of 14 residues.

In its sample, this clone was seen many times. This chain uses TRBV5-1 with TRBJ2-7; weak D call: TRBD1 (6 bases). V was cut by 4 bases and J by 2 bases, with 10 bases left in between. In germline, CDR1 is SGHRS, CDR2 YFSETQ. The CDR3 covers 13 residues. This chain's CDR3 is CASSLDSPYEQYF. CDR3 sequence (DNA): TGCGCCAGCAGCCTGGACAGCCCCTACGAGCAGTACTTC.

This chain joins TRBV9 and TRBJ1-2; unclear D gene. This CDR3 has 13 residues. V shed 0 bases and J shed 4 bases, with 7 bases lying between them. CDR1 and CDR2 (germline): SGDLS, YYNGEE. CDR3 nucleotide sequence: TGTGCCAGCAGCGTAGGCAACACCTATGGCTACACCTTC. Translated, it gives CASSVGNTYGYTF.